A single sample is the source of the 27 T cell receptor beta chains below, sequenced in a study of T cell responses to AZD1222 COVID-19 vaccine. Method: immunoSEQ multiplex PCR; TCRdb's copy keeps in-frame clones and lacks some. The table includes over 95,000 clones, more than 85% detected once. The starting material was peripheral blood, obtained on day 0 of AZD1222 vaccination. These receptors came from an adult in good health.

Here the CDR3 reads CASSLQVNYGYTF. CDR3 nucleotide sequence: TGTGCCAGCAGCTTACAAGTTAACTATGGCTACACCTTC. This chain links TRBV5-8 with TRBJ1-2; D unresolved. Trimming left V 2 bases short and J 1 base short, with 6 bases between. Germline CDR1 is SGHTS and CDR2 is YDEGEE. This CDR3 contains 13 residues.

CDR3 loop: CASSTRVGGQETQYF. The CDR3 DNA is TGTGCCAGTAGTACCAGGGTGGGTGGGCAAGAGACCCAGTACTTC. The chain employs TRBV19 and TRBJ2-5; D may be TRBD1 (5 bases). Germline V gene data show CDR1 as LNHDA and CDR2 as SQIVND (reference sequence). This CDR3 is 15 amino acids long. Deletions cut 4 bases from V and 2 bases from J, with 14 bases between.

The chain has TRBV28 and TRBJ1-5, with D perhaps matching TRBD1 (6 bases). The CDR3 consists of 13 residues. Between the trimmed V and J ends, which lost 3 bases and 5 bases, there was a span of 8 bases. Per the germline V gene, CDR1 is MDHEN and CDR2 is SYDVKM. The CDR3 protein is CASSFRTDQPQHF. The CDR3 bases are TGTGCCAGCAGTTTTAGGACAGATCAGCCCCAGCATTTT.

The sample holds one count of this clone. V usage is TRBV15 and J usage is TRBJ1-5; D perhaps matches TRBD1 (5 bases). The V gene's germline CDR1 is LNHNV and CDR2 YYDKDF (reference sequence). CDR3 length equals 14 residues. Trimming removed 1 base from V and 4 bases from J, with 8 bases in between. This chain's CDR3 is CATSRGQKNQPQHF. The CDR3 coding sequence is TGTGCCACCAGCAGAGGACAGAAGAATCAGCCCCAGCATTTT. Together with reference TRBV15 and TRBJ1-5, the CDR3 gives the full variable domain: DAMVIQNPRYQVTQFGKPVTLSCSQTLNHNVMYWYQQKSSQAPKLLFHYYDKDFNNEADTPDNFQSRRPNTSFCFLDIRSPGLGDTAMYLCATSRGQKNQPQHFGDGTRLSIL.

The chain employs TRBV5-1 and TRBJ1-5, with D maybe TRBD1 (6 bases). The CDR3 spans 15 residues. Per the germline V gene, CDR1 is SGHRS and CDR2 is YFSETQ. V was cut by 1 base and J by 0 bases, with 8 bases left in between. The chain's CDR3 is CASSLTGYSNQPQHF. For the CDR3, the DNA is TGCGCCAGCAGCTTGACAGGGTATAGCAATCAGCCCCAGCATTTT.

This CDR3 is CASSIDLPTGRETQYF. CDR3 DNA: TGTGCCAGTAGTATAGATCTCCCGACAGGGCGGGAGACCCAGTACTTC. V and J are TRBV19 and TRBJ2-5, with 7 bases lining up with TRBD1. The germline CDR1 and CDR2 sequences are LNHDA and SQIVND (reference sequence). Germline trimming cut 0 bases from V and 5 bases from J; bases unmatched to any gene: 9. The CDR3 is 16 amino acids.

CDR3 DNA sequence: TGTGCCAGCTCACCACGCCAGGGGGCTTTTGAAAAACTGTTTTTT. Amino acids: CASSPRQGAFEKLFF. The V and J genes are TRBV18 and TRBJ1-4, with TRBD1 matching over 8 bases. Germline V lookup: CDR1 KGHSH, CDR2 LQKENI. J gave up 7 bases and V 1 base, and 5 bases lay outside the gene matches. The CDR3 runs 15 residues.

The CDR3 region is CAWSVGDGNTIYF. CDR3 bases: TGTGCCTGGAGTGTTGGGGATGGAAACACCATATATTTT. V gene TRBV30 combines with J gene TRBJ1-3; no firm D call. The CDR3 sequence is 13 residues long. V was trimmed by 0 bases and J by 3 bases, leaving 6 bases between them. Germline V gene sequence: CDR1 GTSNPN, CDR2 SVGIG (reference sequence).

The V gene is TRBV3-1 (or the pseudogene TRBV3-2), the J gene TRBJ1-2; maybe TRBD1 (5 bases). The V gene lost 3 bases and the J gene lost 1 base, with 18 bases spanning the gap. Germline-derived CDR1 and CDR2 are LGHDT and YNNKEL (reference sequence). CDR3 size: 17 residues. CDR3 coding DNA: TGTGCCAGCAGCCACCAGGGCCCGGCAGGTTTTAACTATGGCTACACCTTC. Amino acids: CASSHQGPAGFNYGYTF.

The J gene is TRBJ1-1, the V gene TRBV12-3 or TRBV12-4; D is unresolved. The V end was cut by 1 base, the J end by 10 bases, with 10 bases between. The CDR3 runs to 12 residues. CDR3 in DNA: TGTGCCAGCAGTTTAGAAGGCGTGGTAGCTTTCTTT. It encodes CASSLEGVVAFF.

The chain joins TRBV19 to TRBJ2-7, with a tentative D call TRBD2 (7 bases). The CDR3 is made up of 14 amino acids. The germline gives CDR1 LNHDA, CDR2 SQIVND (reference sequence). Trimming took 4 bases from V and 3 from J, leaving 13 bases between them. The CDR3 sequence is CASSSRGALYEQYF. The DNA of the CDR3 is TGTGCCAGTAGTAGCCGGGGGGCCCTCTACGAGCAGTACTTC.

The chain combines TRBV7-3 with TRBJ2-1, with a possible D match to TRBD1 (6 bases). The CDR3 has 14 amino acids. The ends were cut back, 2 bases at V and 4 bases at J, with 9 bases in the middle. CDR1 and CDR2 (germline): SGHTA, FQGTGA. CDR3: CASSLGQQYNEQFF. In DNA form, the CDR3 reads TGTGCCAGCAGCTTAGGACAGCAGTACAATGAGCAGTTCTTC. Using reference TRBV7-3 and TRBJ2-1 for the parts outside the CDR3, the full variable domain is GAGVSQTPSNKVTEKGKYVELRCDPISGHTALYWYRQSLGQGPEFLIYFQGTGAADDSGLPNDRFFAVRPEGSVSTLKIQRTERGDSAVYLCASSLGQQYNEQFFGPGTRLTVL.

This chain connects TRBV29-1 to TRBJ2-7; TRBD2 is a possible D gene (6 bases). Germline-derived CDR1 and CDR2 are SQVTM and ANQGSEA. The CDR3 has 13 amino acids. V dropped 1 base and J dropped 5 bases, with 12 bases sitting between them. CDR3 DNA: TGCAGCGTTGAAGTAGGAGGGGCCAACGAGCAGTACTTC. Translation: CSVEVGGANEQYF.

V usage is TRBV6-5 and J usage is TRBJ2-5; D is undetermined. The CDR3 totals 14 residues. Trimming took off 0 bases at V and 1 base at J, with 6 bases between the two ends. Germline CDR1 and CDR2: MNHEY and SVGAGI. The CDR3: CASSYSGSQETQYF. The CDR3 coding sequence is TGTGCCAGCAGTTACTCTGGCAGCCAAGAGACCCAGTACTTC.

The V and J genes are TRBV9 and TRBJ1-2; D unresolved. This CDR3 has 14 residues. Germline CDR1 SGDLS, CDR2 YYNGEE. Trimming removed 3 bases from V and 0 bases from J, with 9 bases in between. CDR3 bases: TGTGCCAGCAGCGCCGACGGTACTAACTATGGCTACACCTTC. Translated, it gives CASSADGTNYGYTF.

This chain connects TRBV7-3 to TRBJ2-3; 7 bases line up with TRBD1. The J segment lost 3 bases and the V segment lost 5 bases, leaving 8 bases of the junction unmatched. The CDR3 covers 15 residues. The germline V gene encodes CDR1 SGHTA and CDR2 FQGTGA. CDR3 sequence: CASSRTGLTTDTQYF. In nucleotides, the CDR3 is TGTGCCAGCAGCCGGACAGGCTTAACTACAGATACGCAGTATTTT. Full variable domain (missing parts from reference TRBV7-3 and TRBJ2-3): GAGVSQTPSNKVTEKGKYVELRCDPISGHTALYWYRQSLGQGPEFLIYFQGTGAADDSGLPNDRFFAVRPEGSVSTLKIQRTERGDSAVYLCASSRTGLTTDTQYFGPGTRLTVL.

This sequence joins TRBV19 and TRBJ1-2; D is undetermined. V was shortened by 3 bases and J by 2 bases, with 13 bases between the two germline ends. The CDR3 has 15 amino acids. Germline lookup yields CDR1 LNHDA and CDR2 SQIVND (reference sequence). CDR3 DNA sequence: TGTGCCAGTAGTATCGTCAAGGGCGGCAACTATGGCTACACCTTC. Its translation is CASSIVKGGNYGYTF.

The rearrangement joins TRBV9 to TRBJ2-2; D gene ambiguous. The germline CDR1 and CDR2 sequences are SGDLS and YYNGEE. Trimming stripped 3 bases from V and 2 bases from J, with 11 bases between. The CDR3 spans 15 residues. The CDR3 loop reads CASSDRSDNTGELFF. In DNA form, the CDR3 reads TGTGCCAGCAGCGACCGATCCGATAACACCGGGGAGCTGTTTTTT.

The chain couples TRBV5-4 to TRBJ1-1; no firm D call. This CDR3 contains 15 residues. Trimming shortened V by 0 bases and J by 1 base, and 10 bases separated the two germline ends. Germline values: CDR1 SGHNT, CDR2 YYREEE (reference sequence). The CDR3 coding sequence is TGTGCCAGCAGCTTGGGGGCCACCCCGAACACTGAAGCTTTCTTT. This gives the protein CASSLGATPNTEAFF. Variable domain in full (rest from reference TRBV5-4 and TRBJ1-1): ETGVTQSPTHLIKTRGQQVTLRCSSQSGHNTVSWYQQALGQGPQFIFQYYREEENGRGNFPPRFSGLQFPNYSSELNVNALELDDSALYLCASSLGATPNTEAFFGQGTRLTVV.

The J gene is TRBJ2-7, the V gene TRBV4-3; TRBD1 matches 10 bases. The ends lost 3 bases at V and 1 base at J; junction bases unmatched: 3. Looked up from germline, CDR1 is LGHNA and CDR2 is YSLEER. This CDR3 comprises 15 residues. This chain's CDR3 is CASSHGTGVSYEQYF. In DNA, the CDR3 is TGCGCCAGCAGCCACGGGACAGGGGTGTCCTACGAGCAGTACTTC.

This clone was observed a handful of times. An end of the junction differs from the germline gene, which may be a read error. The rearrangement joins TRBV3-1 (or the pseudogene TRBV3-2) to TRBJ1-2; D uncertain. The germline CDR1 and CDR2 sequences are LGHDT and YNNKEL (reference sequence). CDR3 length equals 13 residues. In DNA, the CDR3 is TGTGCCAGCAGTCAAGTAAGGCTTGTTGGCTACACCTTC. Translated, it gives CASSQVRLVGYTF.

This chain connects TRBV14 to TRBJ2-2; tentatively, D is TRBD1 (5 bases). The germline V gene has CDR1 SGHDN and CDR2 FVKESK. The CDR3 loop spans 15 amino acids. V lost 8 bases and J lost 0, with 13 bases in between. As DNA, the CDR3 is TGTGCCAGCGGGGCTGTTTTATCGAACACCGGGGAGCTGTTTTTT. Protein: CASGAVLSNTGELFF.

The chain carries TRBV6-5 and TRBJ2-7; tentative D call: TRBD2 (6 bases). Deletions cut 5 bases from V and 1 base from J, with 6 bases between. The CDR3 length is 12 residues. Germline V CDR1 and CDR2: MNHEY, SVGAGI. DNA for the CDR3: TGTGCCAGCAGTCGGGGGTCCTACGAGCAGTACTTC. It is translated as CASSRGSYEQYF.

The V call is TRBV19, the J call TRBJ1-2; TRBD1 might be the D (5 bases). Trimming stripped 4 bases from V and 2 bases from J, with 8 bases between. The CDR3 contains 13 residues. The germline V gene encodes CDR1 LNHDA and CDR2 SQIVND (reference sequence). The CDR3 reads CASSRQLNYGYTF. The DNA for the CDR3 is TGTGCCAGTAGTAGACAGCTAAACTATGGCTACACCTTC.

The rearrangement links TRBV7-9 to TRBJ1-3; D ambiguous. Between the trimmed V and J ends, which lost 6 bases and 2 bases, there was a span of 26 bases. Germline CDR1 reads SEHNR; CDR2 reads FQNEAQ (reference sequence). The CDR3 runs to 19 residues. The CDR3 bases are TGTGCCAGCAGTTCGTTTAATCCTCGGCCGAGGGTACCTGGAAACACCATATATTTT. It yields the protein CASSSFNPRPRVPGNTIYF.

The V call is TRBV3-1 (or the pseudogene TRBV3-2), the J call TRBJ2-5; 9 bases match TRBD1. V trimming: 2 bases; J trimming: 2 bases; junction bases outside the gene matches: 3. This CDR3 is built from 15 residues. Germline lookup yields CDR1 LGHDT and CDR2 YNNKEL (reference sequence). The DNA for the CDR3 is TGTGCCAGCAGCCAACGCGGACAGGGGCAAGAGACCCAGTACTTC. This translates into CASSQRGQGQETQYF.

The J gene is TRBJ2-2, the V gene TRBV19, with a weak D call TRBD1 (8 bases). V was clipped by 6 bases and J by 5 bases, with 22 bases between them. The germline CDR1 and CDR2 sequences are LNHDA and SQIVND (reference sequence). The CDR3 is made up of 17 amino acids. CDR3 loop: CASSREHRGGRTGELFF. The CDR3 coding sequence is TGTGCCAGTAGCAGAGAACACAGGGGGGGCCGGACCGGGGAGCTGTTTTTT.